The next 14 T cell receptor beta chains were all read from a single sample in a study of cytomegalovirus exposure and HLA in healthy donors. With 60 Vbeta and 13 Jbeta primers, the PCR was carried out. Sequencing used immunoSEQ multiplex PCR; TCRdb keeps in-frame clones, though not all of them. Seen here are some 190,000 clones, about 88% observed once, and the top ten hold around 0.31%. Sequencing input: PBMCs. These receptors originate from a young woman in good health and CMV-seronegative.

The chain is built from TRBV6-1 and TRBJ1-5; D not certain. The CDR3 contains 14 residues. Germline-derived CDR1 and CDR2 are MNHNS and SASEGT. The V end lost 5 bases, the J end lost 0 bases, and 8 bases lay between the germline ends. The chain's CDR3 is CASSNQYSNQPQHF. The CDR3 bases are TGTGCCAGCAGTAATCAGTATAGCAATCAGCCCCAGCATTTT.

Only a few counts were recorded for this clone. The CDR3 coding sequence is TGTGCCAGCAGTTTTAGCGGGGGGGCCAATGCAGGTGAGCAGTTCTTC. Translating gives CASSFSGGANAGEQFF. V and J are TRBV2 and TRBJ2-1, with TRBD2 matching 11 bases. The CDR3 spans 16 residues. Germline values: CDR1 SNHLY, CDR2 FYNNEI. The junction had 12 bases not matched to a gene; V was cut back by 5 bases and J by 9 bases.

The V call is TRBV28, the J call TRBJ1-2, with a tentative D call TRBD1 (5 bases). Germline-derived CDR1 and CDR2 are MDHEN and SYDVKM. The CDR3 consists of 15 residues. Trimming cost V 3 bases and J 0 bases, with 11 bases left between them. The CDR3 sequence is CASSFLTEANYGYTF. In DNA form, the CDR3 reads TGTGCCAGCAGTTTTTTGACAGAAGCTAACTATGGCTACACCTTC.

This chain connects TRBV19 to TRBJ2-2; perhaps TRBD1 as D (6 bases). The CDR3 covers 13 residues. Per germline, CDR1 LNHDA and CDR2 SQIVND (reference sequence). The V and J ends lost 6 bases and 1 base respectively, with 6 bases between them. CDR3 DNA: TGTGCCAGTAGGGACAGGAACACCGGGGAGCTGTTTTTT. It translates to CASRDRNTGELFF.

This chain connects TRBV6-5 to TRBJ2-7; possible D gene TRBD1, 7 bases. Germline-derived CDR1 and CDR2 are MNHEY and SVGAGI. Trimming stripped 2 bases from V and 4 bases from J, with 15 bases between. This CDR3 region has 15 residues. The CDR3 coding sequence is TGTGCCAGCAGTTACCAGGGGGGTGGGGTGTACGAGCAGTACTTC. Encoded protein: CASSYQGGGVYEQYF.

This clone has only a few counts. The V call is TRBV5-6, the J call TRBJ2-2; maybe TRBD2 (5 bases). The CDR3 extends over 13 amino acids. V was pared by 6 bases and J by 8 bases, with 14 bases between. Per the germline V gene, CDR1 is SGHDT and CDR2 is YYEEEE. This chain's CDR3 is CASTYGVVGELFF. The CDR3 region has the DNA TGTGCCAGCACCTACGGGGTCGTGGGGGAGCTGTTTTTT.

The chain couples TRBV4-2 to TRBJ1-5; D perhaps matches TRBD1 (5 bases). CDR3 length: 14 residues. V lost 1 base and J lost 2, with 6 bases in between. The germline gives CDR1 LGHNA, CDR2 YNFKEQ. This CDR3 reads CASSQGRGNQPQHF. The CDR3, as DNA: TGTGCCAGCAGCCAAGGCAGGGGCAATCAGCCCCAGCATTTT.

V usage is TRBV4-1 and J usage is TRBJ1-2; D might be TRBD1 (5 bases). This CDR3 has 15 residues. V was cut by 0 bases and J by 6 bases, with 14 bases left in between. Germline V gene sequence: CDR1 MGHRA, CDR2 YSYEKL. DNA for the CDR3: TGCGCCAGCAGCCAAGACCAGGGATTGGATCATGGCTACACCTTC. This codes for CASSQDQGLDHGYTF.

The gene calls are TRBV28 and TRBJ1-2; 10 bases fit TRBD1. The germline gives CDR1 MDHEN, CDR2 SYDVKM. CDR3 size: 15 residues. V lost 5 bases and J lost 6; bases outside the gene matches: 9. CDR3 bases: TGTGCCAGCAGTCCTCTCGGGACAGGGGTTAATGGCTACACCTTC. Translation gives CASSPLGTGVNGYTF.

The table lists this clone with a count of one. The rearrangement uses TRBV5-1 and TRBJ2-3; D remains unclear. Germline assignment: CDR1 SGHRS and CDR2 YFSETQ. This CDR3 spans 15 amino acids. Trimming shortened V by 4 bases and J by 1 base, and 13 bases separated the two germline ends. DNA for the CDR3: TGCGCCAGCAGCGCCACCCTAGGCGGCACAGATACGCAGTATTTT. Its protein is CASSATLGGTDTQYF.

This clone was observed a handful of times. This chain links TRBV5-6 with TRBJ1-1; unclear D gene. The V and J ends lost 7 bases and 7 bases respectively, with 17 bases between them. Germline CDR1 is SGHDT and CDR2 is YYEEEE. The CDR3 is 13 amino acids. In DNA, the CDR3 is TGTGCCAGCGGTCCGGGGTACCTTCATGAAGCTTTCTTT. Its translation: CASGPGYLHEAFF. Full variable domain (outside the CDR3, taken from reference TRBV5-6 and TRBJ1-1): DAGVTQSPTHLIKTRGQQVTLRCSPKSGHDTVSWYQQALGQGPQFIFQYYEEEERQRGNFPDRFSGHQFPNYSSELNVNALLLGDSALYLCASGPGYLHEAFFGQGTRLTVV.

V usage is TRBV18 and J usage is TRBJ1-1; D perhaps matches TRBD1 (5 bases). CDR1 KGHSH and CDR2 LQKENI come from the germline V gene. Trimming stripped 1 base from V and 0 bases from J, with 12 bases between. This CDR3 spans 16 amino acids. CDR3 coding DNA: TGTGCCAGCTCACCACAATGGGGCAAGATGAACACTGAAGCTTTCTTT. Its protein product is CASSPQWGKMNTEAFF.

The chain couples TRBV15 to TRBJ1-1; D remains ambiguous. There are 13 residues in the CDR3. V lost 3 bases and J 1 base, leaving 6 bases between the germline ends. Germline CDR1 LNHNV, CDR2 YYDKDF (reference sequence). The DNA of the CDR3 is TGTGCCACCAGCAGGTTCCGGAACACTGAAGCTTTCTTT. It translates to CATSRFRNTEAFF.

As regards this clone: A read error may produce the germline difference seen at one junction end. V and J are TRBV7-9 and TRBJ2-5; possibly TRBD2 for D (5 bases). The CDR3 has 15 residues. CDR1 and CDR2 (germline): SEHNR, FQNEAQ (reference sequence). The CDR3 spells CSSSFRGSYQETQYF. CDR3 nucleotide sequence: TGTTCCAGCAGCTTTCGCGGGTCGTACCAAGAGACCCAGTACTTC. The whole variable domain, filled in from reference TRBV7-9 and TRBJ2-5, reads DTGVSQNPRHKITKRGQNVTFRCDPISEHNRLYWYRQTLGQGPEFLTYFQNEAQLEKSRLLSDRFSAERPKGSFSTLEIQRTEQGDSAMYLCSSSFRGSYQETQYFGPGTRLLVL.